The 9 T cell receptor beta chains below were found in one sample sequenced in a study of beta chain features in type 1 diabetes. Of the isolated RNA, all was reverse transcribed, and so the sequenced material was expressed TCRB transcripts. Data came from immunoSEQ multiplex PCR; TCRdb stores just in-frame clones and leaves some out. This sample has 620,000 or so clones, with around 16% found just once. Sequenced sample: naive CD4+ T cells from blood. Source of these receptors: a man aged 18 to 29 in good health.

The chain employs TRBV23-1 and TRBJ2-1; 10 nucleotides align to TRBD2. Being an ORF, TRBV23-1 has a function that is uncertain. The junction had 24 bases not matched to a gene; V was cut back by 5 bases and J by 5 bases. The CDR3 is 21 residues long. Here the CDR3 DNA reads TGCGCCAGCAGTTTCAACAGGCAACTCCCCCAGCGGGAGGGCCCCCACAATGAGCAGTTCTTC. Amino acid sequence: CASSFNRQLPQREGPHNEQFF.

The rearrangement joins TRBV7-3 to TRBJ1-1; D is ambiguous. Germline V gives CDR1 SGHTA, CDR2 FQGTGA. The V gene lost 5 bases and the J gene lost 5 bases, with 18 bases spanning the gap. The CDR3 totals 15 residues. CDR3 loop: CASSPTLANWTEAFF. Written as DNA, the CDR3 is TGTGCCAGCAGCCCCACCCTCGCCAATTGGACTGAAGCTTTCTTT. Full variable domain (missing parts from reference TRBV7-3 and TRBJ1-1): GAGVSQTPSNKVTEKGKYVELRCDPISGHTALYWYRQSLGQGPEFLIYFQGTGAADDSGLPNDRFFAVRPEGSVSTLKIQRTERGDSAVYLCASSPTLANWTEAFFGQGTRLTVV.

This clone came up a few times. This chain links TRBV6-5 with TRBJ2-4, with D perhaps matching TRBD2 (6 bases). The CDR3 sequence is 13 residues long. CDR1 is MNHEY and CDR2 is SVGAGI in the germline V gene. Deletions cut 7 bases from V and 5 bases from J, with 12 bases between. CDR3 amino acids: CASKGTSQNIQYF. The CDR3 DNA is TGTGCCAGCAAGGGGACTTCCCAAAACATTCAGTACTTC.

V usage is TRBV30 and J usage is TRBJ2-7, with 11 bases matching TRBD1. V shed 1 base, J shed 0 bases, and the junction held 5 bases outside the gene matches. There are 16 residues in the CDR3. Germline V CDR1 and CDR2: GTSNPN, SVGIG (reference sequence). The CDR3 sequence: CAWSGTGTGGSYEQYF. CDR3 sequence (DNA): TGTGCCTGGAGTGGGACCGGGACAGGGGGCTCCTACGAGCAGTACTTC.

This clone was seen a handful of times. CDR3 protein: CASSDTSGRGKTQYF. The CDR3 DNA sequence: TGTGCCAGCAGCGATACTAGCGGGAGAGGAAAGACCCAGTACTTC. This chain joins TRBV2 and TRBJ2-5; 11 nucleotides agree with TRBD2. This CDR3 comprises 15 residues. V lost 6 bases and J lost 6; bases outside the gene matches: 9. The germline gives CDR1 SNHLY, CDR2 FYNNEI.

Many counts were recorded for this clone. The chain links TRBV10-3 to TRBJ2-7; the D gene is possibly TRBD1 (6 bases). Germline assignment: CDR1 ENHRY and CDR2 SYGVKD. The CDR3 consists of 11 residues. V was cut by 8 bases and J by 3 bases, with 8 bases left in between. This CDR3 reads CAIGTSYEQYF. The CDR3 DNA reads as TGTGCCATCGGGACAAGCTACGAGCAGTACTTC.

The sample holds a few counts of this clone. The chain has TRBV21-1 and TRBJ2-2; TRBD1 is taken as the D call from the table, unchecked against the DNA. TRBV21-1 is annotated as a pseudogene. This CDR3 is 15 amino acids long. This CDR3 is CASSKPTGRTGELFF. For the CDR3, the DNA is TGTGCCAGCAGCAAACCTACAGGGCGGACCGGGGAGCTGTTTTTT.

This clone occurred a few times. This sequence joins TRBV18 and TRBJ1-1; possibly TRBD1 for D (5 bases). CDR1 is KGHSH, CDR2 LQKENI, per germline. V was pared by 2 bases and J by 4 bases, with 14 bases between. The CDR3 runs to 15 residues. CDR3 amino acids: CASSPNLRGGTEAFF. In DNA form, the CDR3 reads TGTGCCAGCTCACCAAATCTGAGGGGAGGCACTGAAGCTTTCTTT.

This clone occurred a few times. This chain uses TRBV5-1 with TRBJ2-3, with 9 positions matching TRBD1. This CDR3 has 14 residues. CDR1 is SGHRS and CDR2 is YFSETQ in the germline V gene. J was trimmed by 2 bases and V by 4 bases; bases with no gene match: 2. The CDR3 spells CASSRQGVTDTQYF. In DNA, the CDR3 is TGCGCCAGCAGCCGACAGGGGGTCACAGATACGCAGTATTTT.